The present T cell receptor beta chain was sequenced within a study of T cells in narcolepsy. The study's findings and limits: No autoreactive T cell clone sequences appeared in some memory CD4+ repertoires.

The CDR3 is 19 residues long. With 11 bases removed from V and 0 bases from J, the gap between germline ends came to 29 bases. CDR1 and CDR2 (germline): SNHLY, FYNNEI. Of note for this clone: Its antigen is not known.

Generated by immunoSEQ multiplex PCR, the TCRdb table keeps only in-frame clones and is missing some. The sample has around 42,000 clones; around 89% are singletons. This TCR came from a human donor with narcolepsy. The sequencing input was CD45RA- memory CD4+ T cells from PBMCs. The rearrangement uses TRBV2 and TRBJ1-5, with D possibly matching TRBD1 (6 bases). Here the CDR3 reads CAALHLLLDSPYSNQPQHF. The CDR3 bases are TGTGCCGCTCTCCACCTGCTCCTGGACAGCCCCTATAGCAATCAGCCCCAGCATTTT.